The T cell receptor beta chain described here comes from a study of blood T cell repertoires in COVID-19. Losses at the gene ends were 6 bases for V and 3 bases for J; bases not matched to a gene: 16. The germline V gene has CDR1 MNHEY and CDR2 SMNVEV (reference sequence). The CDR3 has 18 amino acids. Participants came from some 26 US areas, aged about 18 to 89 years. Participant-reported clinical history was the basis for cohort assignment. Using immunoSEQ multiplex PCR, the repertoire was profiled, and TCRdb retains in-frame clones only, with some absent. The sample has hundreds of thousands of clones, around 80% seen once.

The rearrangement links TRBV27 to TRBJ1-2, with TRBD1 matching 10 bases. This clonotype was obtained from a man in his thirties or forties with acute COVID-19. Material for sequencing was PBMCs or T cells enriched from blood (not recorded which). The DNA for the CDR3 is TGTGCCAGCAGATCCAACCGGGACAGGGGACTACGCGACTATGGCTACACCTTC. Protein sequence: CASRSNRDRGLRDYGYTF.